What follows are 28 T cell receptor beta chains derived from one specimen sequenced in a study of T-cell reconstitution after alpha-beta-depleted transplantation in children. Construction of the TCRbeta library involved unique molecular identifiers. A single record per CDR3 protein comes from TCRdb applying MiXCR to the PCR reads. Altogether 90,000 to 130,000 distinct CDR3 sequences are present, over 9% being singletons, with the ten largest covering nearly 35%. The source material was PBMCs, sampled before TCRalphabeta/CD19-depleted stem cell transplant. The source of these receptors is a boy between 2 and 10 years old with acute lymphoblastic leukemia, due to receive a stem cell transplant.

Many counts were recorded for this clonotype. The J gene is TRBJ2-7, the V gene TRBV7-9; TRBD2 is a possible D gene (6 bases). CDR1 is SEHNR, CDR2 FQNEAQ, per germline (reference sequence). The CDR3 loop spans 15 amino acids. The germline V and J ends were trimmed by 3 bases and 1 base, with 13 bases remaining between them. The DNA for the CDR3 is TGTGCCAGCAGCTTCGGGAGTATAGAATCCTACGAGCAGTACTTC. This codes for CASSFGSIESYEQYF.

This chain connects TRBV5-1 to TRBJ2-7, with 10 bases lining up with TRBD1. Germline CDR1 reads SGHRS; CDR2 reads YFSETQ. CDR3 length equals 15 residues. CDR3 DNA sequence: TGCACCGACGGGGACAGGGGCCCTCCTGTGGCCGAGCAGTACTTC. Its protein is CTDGDRGPPVAEQYF.

V gene TRBV3-1 combines with J gene TRBJ2-1, with D perhaps matching TRBD2 (6 bases). Germline V gene sequence: CDR1 LGHDT, CDR2 YNNKEL (reference sequence). Between the trimmed V and J ends, which lost 2 bases and 14 bases, there was a span of 19 bases. The CDR3 is 14 amino acids. CDR3 region: CASSQFPSDGREFF. Written as DNA, the CDR3 is TGTGCCAGCAGCCAATTCCCTAGCGACGGTCGAGAGTTCTTC.

J is TRBJ1-2 and V is TRBV6-5, with D possibly being TRBD1 (5 bases). V was shortened by 0 bases and J by 5 bases, with 16 bases between the two germline ends. The germline V gene encodes CDR1 MNHEY and CDR2 SVGAGI. The CDR3 extends over 16 amino acids. Here the CDR3 DNA reads TGTGCCAGCAGTTACTCGCCGGGGAGGGGCGGATATGGCTACACCTTC. This sequence encodes CASSYSPGRGGYGYTF.

The CDR3 DNA is TGTGCCAGCAGTAAAGGGACAGCCAACAATGAGCAGTTCTTC. It encodes CASSKGTANNEQFF. The chain employs TRBV6-1 and TRBJ2-1, with 7 bases identical to TRBD1. CDR3 length: 14 amino acids. V lost 5 bases, J lost 5 bases, and 6 bases stayed unmatched. Germline V gives CDR1 MNHNS, CDR2 SASEGT.

This clonotype has just a few counts. The rearrangement links TRBV27 to TRBJ2-1, with TRBD2 identical over 8 bases. The V gene's germline CDR1 is MNHEY and CDR2 SMNVEV (reference sequence). The ends lost 3 bases at V and 6 bases at J; junction bases unmatched: 7. The CDR3 has 15 residues. The CDR3 DNA follows: TGTGCCAGCAGTTTCCCCGGGGGGGGCAGCAATGAGCAGTTCTTC. Its translation is CASSFPGGGSNEQFF.

A few counts support this clonotype. The genes are TRBV28 and TRBJ1-5; 9 bases align to TRBD1. Germline V gene lookup returns CDR1 MDHEN and CDR2 SYDVKM. Trimming removed 5 bases from V and 9 bases from J; junction bases left unmatched: 11. The CDR3 is 15 residues long. The CDR3 here is CASSTPGQGLGPQHF. The CDR3 DNA reads TGTGCCAGCAGTACTCCGGGACAGGGACTAGGGCCCCAGCATTTT.

This clonotype appeared many times. The V call is TRBV11-2, the J call TRBJ2-7; 7 bases agree with TRBD2. Germline CDR1 reads SGHAT; CDR2 reads FQNNGV. The CDR3 runs 14 residues. V dropped 1 base and J dropped 2; count of bases not matched to a gene: 2. DNA for the CDR3: TGTGCCAGCAGCTTAGCCGGGACTACCTACGAGCAGTACTTC. It yields the protein CASSLAGTTYEQYF.

This clonotype has more than one count but fewer than ten. V gene TRBV28 combines with J gene TRBJ2-3, with 12 nucleotides matching TRBD2. The CDR3 length is 16 residues. Trimming took 10 bases from V and 8 from J; bases not matched to a gene: 16. Germline values: CDR1 MDHEN, CDR2 SYDVKM. Here the CDR3 reads CAIGPGLAGGLSTQYF. DNA of the CDR3: TGTGCCATCGGCCCGGGGCTAGCGGGAGGGCTAAGTACGCAGTATTTT.

This clonotype has at least ten counts. The chain couples TRBV5-1 to TRBJ2-6; 8 bases are a match to TRBD1. CDR1 is SGHRS and CDR2 is YFSETQ in the germline V gene. The CDR3 is 16 amino acids. Trimming removed 0 bases from V and 9 bases from J; junction bases left unmatched: 8. The CDR3 region is CASSLGQGSLGNVLTF. The CDR3 nucleotides read TGCGCCAGCAGCTTGGGACAGGGGTCTTTGGGCAACGTCCTGACTTTC.

The sample holds a few counts of this clonotype. The rearrangement links TRBV30 to TRBJ2-2, with D uncertain. The germline gives CDR1 GTSNPN, CDR2 SVGIG (reference sequence). Trimming stripped 0 bases from V and 7 bases from J, with 12 bases between. The CDR3 spans 14 residues. CDR3 nucleotide sequence: TGTGCCTGGAGTGTAGGCCTGCCGAACGGGGAGCTGTTTTTT. Its translation: CAWSVGLPNGELFF. Full variable domain (remainder filled in from reference TRBV30 and TRBJ2-2): SQTIHQWPATLVQPVGSPLSLECTVEGTSNPNLYWYRQAAGRGLQLLFYSVGIGQISSEVPQNLSASRPQDRQFILSSKKLLLSDSGFYLCAWSVGLPNGELFFGEGSRLTVL.

The DNA for the CDR3 is TGTGCCAGCGCCTGGACTCCCGGGTTCAACTCCTACAATGAGCAGTTCTTC. It specifies CASAWTPGFNSYNEQFF. The V gene is TRBV25-1, the J gene TRBJ2-1, with a tentative D call TRBD2 (5 bases). The CDR3 sequence is 17 residues long. Looked up from germline, CDR1 is MGHDK and CDR2 is SYGVNS. V was pared by 8 bases and J by 0 bases, with 20 bases between.

The rearrangement links TRBV20-1 to TRBJ2-7, with D possibly TRBD2 on 6 matching bases. The length of the CDR3 is 14 residues. The V end was cut by 0 bases, the J end by 5 bases, with 14 bases between. CDR1 is DFQATT and CDR2 is SNEGSKA in the germline V gene (reference sequence). In DNA, the CDR3 is TGCAGTGCTAGAGACCCGGGAGTATTACACGAGCAGTACTTC. Encoded protein: CSARDPGVLHEQYF.

The rearrangement links TRBV20-1 to TRBJ2-1, with D maybe TRBD2 (5 bases). The CDR3 has 16 residues. V lost 3 bases and J lost 1, with 16 bases in between. Germline V lookup: CDR1 DFQATT, CDR2 SNEGSKA (reference sequence). The CDR3 DNA is TGCAGTGCTAGGGGCTTAAGCGGCCATTCCTACAATGAGCAGTTCTTC. Protein product: CSARGLSGHSYNEQFF.

This clonotype was counted a few times. The rearrangement uses TRBV13 and TRBJ2-7; D might be TRBD1 or TRBD2, each matching 5 bases. This CDR3 has 17 residues. V was cut by 0 bases and J by 1 base, with 16 bases left in between. Germline values: CDR1 PRHDT, CDR2 FYEKMQ (reference sequence). The CDR3 protein is CASSLGGAYEWSYEQYF. In DNA, the CDR3 is TGTGCCAGCAGCTTAGGCGGGGCGTATGAGTGGTCCTACGAGCAGTACTTC.

This clonotype occurred a few times. V and J are TRBV20-1 and TRBJ2-4; 7 bases match TRBD2. CDR1 and CDR2 from the germline V gene are DFQATT and SNEGSKA (reference sequence). The V and J ends lost 5 bases and 8 bases, in that order; junction bases with no gene match: 9. The CDR3 is made up of 13 amino acids. DNA of the CDR3: TGCAGTGCTTCGGGGGGAGGAAAGGACATTCAGTACTTC. This gives the protein CSASGGGKDIQYF.

This clonotype was detected ten times or more. V and J are TRBV7-2 and TRBJ2-1; D is undetermined. The V gene lost 1 base and the J gene lost 9 bases, with 10 bases spanning the gap. Germline CDR1 and CDR2: SGHTA and FQGNSA. CDR3 length equals 13 residues. The chain's CDR3 is CASSLEVAREQFF. CDR3 in DNA: TGTGCCAGCAGCTTAGAGGTCGCCCGTGAGCAGTTCTTC. Drawing the rest from reference TRBV7-2 and TRBJ2-1, the complete variable domain is GAGVSQSPSNKVTEKGKDVELRCDPISGHTALYWYRQSLGQGLEFLIYFQGNSAPDKSGLPSDRFSAERTGGSVSTLTIQRTQQEDSAVYLCASSLEVAREQFFGPGTRLTVL.

This clonotype is a singleton in its sample. The J gene is TRBJ2-5, the V gene TRBV9; D is ambiguous. The CDR3 covers 11 residues. V was shortened by 7 bases and J by 3 bases, with 7 bases between the two germline ends. Germline-derived CDR1 and CDR2 are SGDLS and YYNGEE. The CDR3 coding sequence is TGTGCCAGCGCGAGAGAAGAGACCCAGTACTTC. The encoded protein is CASAREETQYF.

This chain joins TRBV5-5 and TRBJ1-5; 7 bases are shared with TRBD1. Looked up from germline, CDR1 is SGHKS and CDR2 is YYEKEE (reference sequence). The V gene end was trimmed by 4 bases and the J gene end by 7 bases; junction bases not matched to a gene: 14. The CDR3 runs to 16 residues. Here the CDR3 DNA reads TGTGCCAGCAGCGGGAACCCGACAGGGAGGGAGCAGCCCCAGCATTTT. As protein: CASSGNPTGREQPQHF.

This clonotype was counted between two and nine times. The V call is TRBV25-1, the J call TRBJ2-3, with D maybe TRBD2 (5 bases). This CDR3 has 14 residues. Germline V CDR1 and CDR2: MGHDK, SYGVNS. With 4 bases removed from V and 0 bases from J, the gap between germline ends came to 8 bases. CDR3 loop: CASSGWTSTDTQYF. DNA for the CDR3: TGTGCCAGCAGTGGATGGACTAGCACAGATACGCAGTATTTT.

In this sample, this clonotype turned up many times. J is TRBJ2-1 and V is TRBV5-6; D is possibly TRBD1 or TRBD2 (6 bases each). Germline V gives CDR1 SGHDT, CDR2 YYEEEE. V gave up 2 bases and J gave up 3 bases, with 18 bases separating them. The CDR3 extends over 17 amino acids. This chain's CDR3 is CASSLVQGGGIYNEQFF. The CDR3 region has the DNA TGTGCCAGCAGCTTAGTACAGGGAGGAGGGATCTACAATGAGCAGTTCTTC.

The chain links TRBV5-1 to TRBJ1-2; a possible D gene is TRBD1 (5 bases). The germline V gene has CDR1 SGHRS and CDR2 YFSETQ. CDR3 length: 15 residues. Trimming pared 0 bases from V and 8 bases from J, leaving 17 bases between. The CDR3 DNA follows: TGCGCCAGCAGCTTGGGAGGGCAGGGAGGCCGCGGCTACACCTTC. Its protein product is CASSLGGQGGRGYTF. The full variable domain, rest sourced from reference TRBV5-1 and TRBJ1-2, is KAGVTQTPRYLIKTRGQQVTLSCSPISGHRSVSWYQQTPGQGLQFLFEYFSETQRNKGNFPGRFSGRQFSNSRSEMNVSTLELGDSALYLCASSLGGQGGRGYTFGSGTRLTVV.

The chain links TRBV5-1 to TRBJ2-1; 8 bases map to TRBD2. Germline CDR1 reads SGHRS; CDR2 reads YFSETQ. This CDR3 is built from 17 residues. With V trimmed by 0 bases and J by 1 base, 6 bases remained unmatched. The CDR3 nucleotides are TGCGCCAGCAGCTTGGTGGGCGGGAGGTGGTCCTACAATGAGCAGTTCTTC. Its protein is CASSLVGGRWSYNEQFF. Full variable domain (remainder filled in from reference TRBV5-1 and TRBJ2-1): KAGVTQTPRYLIKTRGQQVTLSCSPISGHRSVSWYQQTPGQGLQFLFEYFSETQRNKGNFPGRFSGRQFSNSRSEMNVSTLELGDSALYLCASSLVGGRWSYNEQFFGPGTRLTVL.

This clonotype was detected many times. This rearrangement joins TRBV5-1 to TRBJ2-4; D not resolved. There are 14 residues in the CDR3. The V end was cut by 4 bases, the J end by 8 bases, with 16 bases between. Germline V lookup: CDR1 SGHRS, CDR2 YFSETQ. CDR3 DNA: TGCGCCAGCAGCGCAGACCCTCCTAGGGACATTCAGTACTTC. Amino acids: CASSADPPRDIQYF.

This clonotype has a handful of counts. The rearrangement uses TRBV5-5 and TRBJ2-1, with D uncertain. The CDR3 spans 14 residues. Germline CDR1 reads SGHKS; CDR2 reads YYEKEE (reference sequence). V dropped 0 bases and J dropped 4 bases, with 8 bases sitting between them. The CDR3 spells CASSLDGSYNEQFF. Here the CDR3 DNA reads TGTGCCAGCAGCTTGGACGGGTCTTACAATGAGCAGTTCTTC.

The table lists this clonotype with many counts. The J gene is TRBJ1-2, the V gene TRBV20-1; the D is unclear. In germline, CDR1 is DFQATT, CDR2 SNEGSKA (reference sequence). V was clipped by 0 bases and J by 4 bases, with 9 bases between them. This CDR3 comprises 13 residues. The CDR3 reads CSARDQGFYGYTF. The CDR3 DNA sequence: TGCAGTGCTAGAGATCAAGGATTCTATGGCTACACCTTC.

This clonotype was detected a few times. This chain uses TRBV27 with TRBJ1-2, with D possibly being TRBD1 (6 bases). The CDR3 contains 13 residues. Germline CDR1 is MNHEY and CDR2 is SMNVEV (reference sequence). Trimming took 3 bases from V and 8 from J, leaving 13 bases between them. The chain's CDR3 is CASSFMGAGGYTF. The CDR3 DNA follows: TGTGCCAGCAGTTTTATGGGGGCAGGCGGCTACACCTTC.

This clonotype has a handful of counts. The chain joins TRBV7-3 to TRBJ2-3; no clear D. This CDR3 contains 16 residues. V lost 1 base to trimming and J lost 0 bases, with 11 bases between them. CDR1 and CDR2 from the germline V gene are SGHTA and FQGTGA. Here the CDR3 DNA reads TGTGCCAGCAGCTTAATCCCAGGATCGAGCACAGATACGCAGTATTTT. Its protein is CASSLIPGSSTDTQYF.